Listed below are T cell receptor beta chains from one sample, sequenced in a study of CD8+ T cells in alopecia areata. Here immunoSEQ multiplex PCR was the method, and the copy in TCRdb shows in-frame clones only, minus some. The sample has about 200,000 clones; around two fifths are singletons. Sequencing used CD4+ T cells sorted from blood, obtained at roughly week 30, from a patient treated with tofacitinib. These receptors all stem from a human donor with alopecia areata. Each CDR3 is given with its conserved first and last residue. D genes are given only for firm matches. Clone size is given for some rows only: seen once, a few or many times, or a class if the clone is expanded.

TGCGCCAGCAGCTTGTCATCCTTTGGGGCTAACTATGGCTACACCTTC | CASSLSSFGANYGYTF | TRBJ1-2 | TRBV5-1 | few | . | 16
TGTGCCAGCAGCCTCGGGACTAGCGGAAACAATGAGCAGTTCTTC | CASSLGTSGNNEQFF | TRBJ2-1 | TRBV7-9 | . | TRBD2 | 15
TGTGCCAGCAGTTTTACGGGAGCTCAGTACGAGCAGTACTTC | CASSFTGAQYEQYF | TRBJ2-7 | TRBV6-6 | many | . | 14
TGTGCCAGCAGTTACTCAGACAGGGGCTCCTACAATGAGCAGTTCTTC | CASSYSDRGSYNEQFF | TRBJ2-1 | TRBV6-5 | . | TRBD1 | 16
TGTGCCAGCAGCTTACAGTCTAGCAATCAGCCCCAGCATTTT | CASSLQSSNQPQHF | TRBJ1-5 | TRBV7-2 | . | . | 14
TGTGCCAGCAGTTACGTCCTCGGGAGCCCAGGCTACGAGCAGTACTTC | CASSYVLGSPGYEQYF | TRBJ2-7 | TRBV6-5 | . | . | 16
TGTGCCAGCAGTTACTCGACTAGCATCTCTGGAAACACCATATATTTT | CASSYSTSISGNTIYF | TRBJ1-3 | TRBV6-5 | few | . | 16
TGTGCCAGCAGCGTAGCAGGGGGAGGGGAGACCCAGTACTTC | CASSVAGGGETQYF | TRBJ2-5 | TRBV9 | . | . | 14
TGTGCCAGCAGCCGTCAAGAGGGGAATGAAGCTTTCTTT | CASSRQEGNEAFF | TRBJ1-1 | TRBV5-4 | once | . | 13
TGTGCCAGCAGTCTACTGCCCCCTGTGAATGGCTACACCTTC | CASSLLPPVNGYTF | TRBJ1-2 | TRBV27 | few | . | 14
TGCAGCGTTGGGCCGAACACCGGGGAGCTGTTTTTT | CSVGPNTGELFF | TRBJ2-2 | TRBV29-1 | few | . | 12
TGTGCCAGCAGCTCGGGACAGGCGATGGGTTCACCCCTCCACTTT | CASSSGQAMGSPLHF | TRBJ1-6 | TRBV7-9 | few | TRBD1 | 15
TGCGCCAGCAGGGGGATACTTCGAGACACTGAAGCTTTCTTT | CASRGILRDTEAFF | TRBJ1-1 | TRBV4-1 | . | . | 14
TGTGCCAGTAGAAAGACAGAGCCGAATTCACCCCTCCACTTT | CASRKTEPNSPLHF | TRBJ1-6 | TRBV19 | . | . | 14
TGTGCCAGCAGTTACTCGATGGGGCGCGTAGAGACTGAAGCTTTCTTT | CASSYSMGRVETEAFF | TRBJ1-1 | TRBV6-5 | few | . | 16
TGTGCCTGGAGAATTACAGGGGCGAACACCGGGGAGCTGTTTTTT | CAWRITGANTGELFF | TRBJ2-2 | TRBV30 | few | TRBD1 | 15
TGTGCCAGCAGCCAAGTCGGTAGCGGGACCTCCTACAATGAGCAGTTCTTC | CASSQVGSGTSYNEQFF | TRBJ2-1 | TRBV14 | . | TRBD2 | 17
TGTGCCAGCAGTGGACTAGCGGGAGGAGGAAACATTCAGTACTTC | CASSGLAGGGNIQYF | TRBJ2-4 | TRBV6-1 | few | TRBD2 | 15
TGCAGCGCCGGAGATATCTATGGCTACACCTTC | CSAGDIYGYTF | TRBJ1-2 | TRBV29-1 | . | . | 11
TGTGCCAGCAGCGTGGCAGGCACCGGGGAGCTGTTTTTT | CASSVAGTGELFF | TRBJ2-2 | TRBV9 | . | . | 13
TGCAGCGGCTCCACCGCCCTCCCAAACGAGCAGTACTTC | CSGSTALPNEQYF | TRBJ2-7 | TRBV29-1 | . | . | 13
TGCGCCAGCAGCCCGGGACTAGCGGGGGCCCTCGAGCAGTACTTC | CASSPGLAGALEQYF | TRBJ2-7 | TRBV5-1 | . | TRBD2 | 15
TGTGCCAGCAGCCAGGACAGGGGCTCCTACAATGAGCAGTTCTTC | CASSQDRGSYNEQFF | TRBJ2-1 | TRBV7-2 | . | TRBD1 | 15
TGTGCCAGCAGCTTAGGCAGGCTAACTGAAGCTTTCTTT | CASSLGRLTEAFF | TRBJ1-1 | TRBV11-2 | . | . | 13
TGTGCCAGTAAAGGGACAGCAGACAATGAGCAGTTCTTC | CASKGTADNEQFF | TRBJ2-1 | TRBV2 | few | TRBD1 | 13
TGTGCCAGCAGCCAAGCGACAGGGAGAAATGAAAAACTGTTTTTT | CASSQATGRNEKLFF | TRBJ1-4 | TRBV4-2 | few | TRBD1 | 15
TGTGCCTGGATGGGACAGTCCCAAGAGACCCAGTACTTC | CAWMGQSQETQYF | TRBJ2-5 | TRBV30 | . | TRBD1 | 13
TGCGCCAGCAGCTTGGCAGGGGACATTCAGTACTTC | CASSLAGDIQYF | TRBJ2-4 | TRBV5-1 | few | . | 12
TGTGCCAGCAGGTCCAATCCAGATACGCAGTATTTT | CASRSNPDTQYF | TRBJ2-3 | TRBV2 | few | . | 12
TGTGCCTGGAATAGGGGCCTGAACACTGAAGCTTTCTTT | CAWNRGLNTEAFF | TRBJ1-1 | TRBV30 | . | . | 13
TGTGCCAGTAGTTGGATTAATCCGGGACTGAGGAAACATCAGCCCCAGCATTTT | CASSWINPGLRKHQPQHF | TRBJ1-5 | TRBV19 | . | . | 18
TGTGCCACCCTGGACAGGACGAACACTGAAGCTTTCTTT | CATLDRTNTEAFF | TRBJ1-1 | TRBV6-5 | few | TRBD1 | 13
TGCAGCGTGAGGGCTAGCGGGAGGGCGGGCAATGAGCAGTTCTTC | CSVRASGRAGNEQFF | TRBJ2-1 | TRBV29-1 | . | TRBD2 | 15
TGTGCCAGCGGTCGGGGGCCCGTTGATTCACCCCTCCACTTT | CASGRGPVDSPLHF | TRBJ1-6 | TRBV6-5 | . | . | 14
TGTGCCAGCAGCCCCGCCCGCTACGAGCAGTACTTC | CASSPARYEQYF | TRBJ2-7 | TRBV7-9 | few | . | 12
TGTGCCAGCAGCCCCCGGACTAGCGCTTCCCTACGAACTAATGAGCAGTTCTTC | CASSPRTSASLRTNEQFF | TRBJ2-1 | TRBV7-2 | . | TRBD2 | 18
TGTGCCAGCTCACCAGCGGAGGGTAGGAGCTCCTACGAGCAGTACTTC | CASSPAEGRSSYEQYF | TRBJ2-7 | TRBV18 | . | . | 16
TGTGCCAGCAGTGGGCGGGGCAATCAGCCCCAGCATTTT | CASSGRGNQPQHF | TRBJ1-5 | TRBV6-1 | . | . | 13
TGTGCTAGCAGCCCGGGACAGGGCCCAGAGACCCAGTACTTC | CASSPGQGPETQYF | TRBJ2-5 | TRBV7-7 | few | TRBD1 | 14
TGTGCCAGCAGCTTGGTGGTAGCGGGAGGTGAGACGCAGTATTTT | CASSLVVAGGETQYF | TRBJ2-3 | TRBV5-6 | . | TRBD2 | 15
TGCGCCAGCAGCTTGGCGGGGAACACCGGGGAGCTGTTTTTT | CASSLAGNTGELFF | TRBJ2-2 | TRBV5-1 | . | . | 14
TGTGCCAGCAGCGTGGAGGGACAGGGTGGCACTGAAGCTTTCTTT | CASSVEGQGGTEAFF | TRBJ1-1 | TRBV9 | few | TRBD1 | 15
TGTGCCAGCAGTGAAGACCGAGGACGGGAGACCCAGTACTTC | CASSEDRGRETQYF | TRBJ2-5 | TRBV2 | . | . | 14
TGTGCCAGCAGAACGGGACAGTTGAGCAATCAGCCCCAGCATTTT | CASRTGQLSNQPQHF | TRBJ1-5 | TRBV2 | . | TRBD1 | 15
TGTGCCAGCAGCTTAAACAACTTCTCCTACGAGCAGTACTTC | CASSLNNFSYEQYF | TRBJ2-7 | TRBV11-2 | few | . | 14
TGTGCCAGTAGTGGAGGGGTAAATACTGAAGCTTTCTTT | CASSGGVNTEAFF | TRBJ1-1 | TRBV19 | . | . | 13
TGCAGCGTTGACCTAGGTTCGGGAAACACCATATATTTT | CSVDLGSGNTIYF | TRBJ1-3 | TRBV29-1 | . | . | 13
TGTGCCAGCAGCCAATATTGGGACGGGGTTGAAAAACTGTTTTTT | CASSQYWDGVEKLFF | TRBJ1-4 | TRBV14 | . | . | 15
TGTGCTCGTAGCCCGGGACAGGCTACCCCCTACGAGCAGTACTTC | CARSPGQATPYEQYF | TRBJ2-7 | TRBV30 | few | TRBD1 | 15
TGTGCCAGCAGTGAGGTGGGGGGTCAGACAGATACGCAGTATTTT | CASSEVGGQTDTQYF | TRBJ2-3 | TRBV6-1 | . | . | 15
TGTGCCAGCAAAGGAGGTGGCTACACCTTC | CASKGGGYTF | TRBJ1-2 | TRBV6-4 | . | . | 10
TGTGCCAGCAGCCAGCGGGGGAGAGGCTCCTACAATGAGCAGTTCTTC | CASSQRGRGSYNEQFF | TRBJ2-1 | TRBV5-4 | few | TRBD2 | 16
TGTGCCTGGAGTAAGAACAGGGGCTACGAGCAGTACTTC | CAWSKNRGYEQYF | TRBJ2-7 | TRBV30 | few | TRBD1 | 13
TGTGCCTGGAGTGTATTGTCTGGAGGGAATGGCTACACCTTC | CAWSVLSGGNGYTF | TRBJ1-2 | TRBV30 | few | . | 14
TGTGCCAGCAGTTACTCGCTCAGGGGGAATGGCTACACCTTC | CASSYSLRGNGYTF | TRBJ1-2 | TRBV6-5 | . | TRBD1 | 14
TGTGCCTGGAACCCCGGATCCCCCTACGAGCAGTACTTC | CAWNPGSPYEQYF | TRBJ2-7 | TRBV30 | . | . | 13
TGTGCCAGCTCACCAATAGCGAACACTGAAGCTTTCTTT | CASSPIANTEAFF | TRBJ1-1 | TRBV18 | few | . | 13
TGTGCCAGCAGCTTGGGACAGGGTCATATCTACAATGAGCAGTTCTTC | CASSLGQGHIYNEQFF | TRBJ2-1 | TRBV7-8 | few | TRBD1 | 16
TGCGCCAGCAGCCTGTTTAGGCGGGAGGACGAGCAGTACTTC | CASSLFRREDEQYF | TRBJ2-7 | TRBV5-1 | few | TRBD2 | 14
TGTGCCAGCAGTGAAGAAAGAAAGACTACTGATCAGGCGCAGTTCTTC | CASSEERKTTDQAQFF | TRBJ2-1 | TRBV6-1 | . | . | 16